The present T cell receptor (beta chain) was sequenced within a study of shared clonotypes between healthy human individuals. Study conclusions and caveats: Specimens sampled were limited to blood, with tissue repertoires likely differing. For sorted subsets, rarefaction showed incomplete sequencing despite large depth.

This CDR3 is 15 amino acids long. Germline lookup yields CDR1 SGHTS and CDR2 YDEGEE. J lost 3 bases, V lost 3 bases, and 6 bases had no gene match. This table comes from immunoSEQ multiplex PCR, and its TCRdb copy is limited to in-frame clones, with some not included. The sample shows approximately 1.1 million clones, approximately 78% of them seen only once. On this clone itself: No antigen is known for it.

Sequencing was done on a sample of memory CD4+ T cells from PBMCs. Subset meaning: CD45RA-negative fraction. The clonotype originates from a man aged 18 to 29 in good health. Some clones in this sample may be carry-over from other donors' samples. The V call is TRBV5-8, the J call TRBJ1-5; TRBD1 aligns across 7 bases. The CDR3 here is CASSYGQVANQPQHF. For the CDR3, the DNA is TGTGCCAGCAGCTACGGACAGGTGGCCAATCAGCCCCAGCATTTT.